This TCR beta chain was captured in a study of post-analysis software for immune sequencing data. As for the study in general: Disease trajectories encompassed relapsing-remitting, secondary progressive and progressive-relapsing multiple sclerosis. Points from the study as a whole: Higher frequency in patients than in controls was seen for roughly five TRBV segments, with TRBV5-6, TRBV5-1 and TRBV20-1 among them.

Worth noting for this clonotype: Its matching antigen is unknown.

The CDR3 has 15 residues. V gave up 3 bases and J gave up 0 bases, with 12 bases separating them. Germline-derived CDR1 and CDR2 are DFQATT and SNEGSKA (reference sequence). cDNA libraries for TCR beta contained unique molecular identifiers. Each CDR3 protein gets one entry after TCRdb re-called the PCR reads with MiXCR. The sample lists roughly 800,000 distinct CDR3 sequences; approximately 53% were seen once. What was sequenced was blood. This sequence was found in a girl between 5 and 17 years old with multiple sclerosis. The rearrangement joins TRBV20-1 to TRBJ2-4, with D unresolved. The chain's CDR3 is CSASVGLLAKNIQYF. CDR3 nucleotides: TGCAGTGCTAGTGTGGGTTTACTAGCCAAAAACATTCAGTACTTC.